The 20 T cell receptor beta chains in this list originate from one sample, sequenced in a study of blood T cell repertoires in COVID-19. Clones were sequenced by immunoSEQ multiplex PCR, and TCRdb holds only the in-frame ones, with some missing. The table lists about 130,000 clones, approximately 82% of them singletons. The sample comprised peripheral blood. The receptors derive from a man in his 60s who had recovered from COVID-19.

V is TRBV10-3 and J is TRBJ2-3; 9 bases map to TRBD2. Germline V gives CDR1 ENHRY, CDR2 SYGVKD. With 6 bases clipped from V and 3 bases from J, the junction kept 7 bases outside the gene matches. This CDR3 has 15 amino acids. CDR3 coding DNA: TGTGCCATCAGCGCCGCGGGGGGGCCGACAGATACGCAGTATTTT. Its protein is CAISAAGGPTDTQYF.

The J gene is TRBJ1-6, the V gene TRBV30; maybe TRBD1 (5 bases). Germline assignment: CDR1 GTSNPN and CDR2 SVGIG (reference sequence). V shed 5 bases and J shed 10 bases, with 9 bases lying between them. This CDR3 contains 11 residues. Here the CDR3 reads CAWGRGSPLHF. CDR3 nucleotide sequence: TGTGCCTGGGGGCGGGGGTCACCCCTCCACTTT.

DNA of the CDR3: TGTGCCTGGGCTCCGACAGGGCGACTGAACACTGAAGCTTTCTTT. Translated: CAWAPTGRLNTEAFF. V and J are TRBV30 and TRBJ1-1, with 7 nucleotides matching TRBD1. Looked up from germline, CDR1 is GTSNPN and CDR2 is SVGIG (reference sequence). V dropped 5 bases and J dropped 0; count of bases not matched to a gene: 9. CDR3 length: 15 amino acids.

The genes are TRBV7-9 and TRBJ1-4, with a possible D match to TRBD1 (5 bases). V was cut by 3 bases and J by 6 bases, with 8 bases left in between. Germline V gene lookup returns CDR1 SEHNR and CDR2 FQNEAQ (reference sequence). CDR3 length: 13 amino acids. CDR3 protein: CASSFQGDEKLFF. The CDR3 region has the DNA TGTGCCAGCAGCTTTCAGGGTGATGAAAAACTGTTTTTT.

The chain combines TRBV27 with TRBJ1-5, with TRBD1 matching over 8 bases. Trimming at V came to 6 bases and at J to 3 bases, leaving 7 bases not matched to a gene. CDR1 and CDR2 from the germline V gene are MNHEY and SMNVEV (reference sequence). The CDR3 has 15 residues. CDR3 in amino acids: CASSHDRGLNQPQHF. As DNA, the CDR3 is TGTGCCAGCAGCCACGACAGGGGACTCAATCAGCCCCAGCATTTT.

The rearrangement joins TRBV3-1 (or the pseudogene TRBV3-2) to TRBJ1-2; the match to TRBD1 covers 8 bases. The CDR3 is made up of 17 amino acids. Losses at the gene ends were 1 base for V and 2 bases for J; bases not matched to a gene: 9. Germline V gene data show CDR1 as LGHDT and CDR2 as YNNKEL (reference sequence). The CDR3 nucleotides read TGTGCCAGCAGCCAAGCAGGGCCCTCAGGGGGCAACTATGGCTACACCTTC. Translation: CASSQAGPSGGNYGYTF.

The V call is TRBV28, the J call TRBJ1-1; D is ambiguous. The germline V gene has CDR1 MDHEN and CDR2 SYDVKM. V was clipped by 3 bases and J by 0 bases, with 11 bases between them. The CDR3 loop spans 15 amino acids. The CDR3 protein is CASSLSRTMNTEAFF. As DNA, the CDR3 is TGTGCCAGCAGTTTGTCCAGGACTATGAACACTGAAGCTTTCTTT.

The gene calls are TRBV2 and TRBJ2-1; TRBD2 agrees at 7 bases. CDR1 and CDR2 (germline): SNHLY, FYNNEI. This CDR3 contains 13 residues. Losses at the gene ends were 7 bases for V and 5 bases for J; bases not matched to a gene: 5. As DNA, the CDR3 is TGTGCCAGCACCAGACTAGCCGACAATGAGCAGTTCTTC. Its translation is CASTRLADNEQFF.

In nucleotides, the CDR3 is TGCGCCAGCGAAACTAGCTCGGGTGGCTACAATGAGCAGTTCTTC. It specifies CASETSSGGYNEQFF. The chain recombines TRBV5-1 with TRBJ2-1, with D perhaps matching TRBD2 (6 bases). Germline CDR1 SGHRS, CDR2 YFSETQ. The CDR3 has 15 amino acids. Trimming removed 7 bases from V and 3 bases from J, with 17 bases in between.

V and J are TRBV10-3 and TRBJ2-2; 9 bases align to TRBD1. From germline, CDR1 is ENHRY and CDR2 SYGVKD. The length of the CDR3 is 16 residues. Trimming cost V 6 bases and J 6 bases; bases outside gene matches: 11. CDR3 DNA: TGTGCCATCAGCCAAAGGGGACAGGGAACGGCCGGGGAGCTGTTTTTT. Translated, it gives CAISQRGQGTAGELFF.

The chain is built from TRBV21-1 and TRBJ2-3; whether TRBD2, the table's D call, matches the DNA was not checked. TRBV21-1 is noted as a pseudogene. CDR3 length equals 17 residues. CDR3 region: CASSKASRAPRTDTQYF. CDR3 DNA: TGTGCCAGCAGCAAAGCCTCGAGGGCCCCCCGGACAGATACGCAGTATTTT.

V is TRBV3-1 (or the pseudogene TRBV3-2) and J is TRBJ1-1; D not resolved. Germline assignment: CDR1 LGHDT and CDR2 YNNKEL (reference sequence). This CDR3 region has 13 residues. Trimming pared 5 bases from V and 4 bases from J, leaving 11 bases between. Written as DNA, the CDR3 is TGTGCCAGCAGCTCCCTTACTGGCACTGAAGCTTTCTTT. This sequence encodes CASSSLTGTEAFF.

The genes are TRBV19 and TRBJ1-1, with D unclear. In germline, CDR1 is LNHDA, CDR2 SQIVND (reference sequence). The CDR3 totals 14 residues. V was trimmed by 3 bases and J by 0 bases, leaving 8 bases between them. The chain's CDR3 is CASSMREVNTEAFF. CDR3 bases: TGTGCCAGTAGTATGAGGGAGGTGAACACTGAAGCTTTCTTT.

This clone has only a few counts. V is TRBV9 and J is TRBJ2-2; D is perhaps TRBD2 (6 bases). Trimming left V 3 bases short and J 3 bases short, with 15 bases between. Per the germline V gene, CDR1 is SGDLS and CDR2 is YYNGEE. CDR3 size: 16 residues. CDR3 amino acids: CASSADLLADTGELFF. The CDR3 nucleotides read TGTGCCAGCAGCGCCGATCTACTAGCCGACACCGGGGAGCTGTTTTTT.

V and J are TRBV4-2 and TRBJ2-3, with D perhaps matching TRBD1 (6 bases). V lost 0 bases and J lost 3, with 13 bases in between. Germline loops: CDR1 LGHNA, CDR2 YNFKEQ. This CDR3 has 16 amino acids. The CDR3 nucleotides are TGTGCCAGCAGCCAAGATGTGGGGGCTAAAACAGATACGCAGTATTTT. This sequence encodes CASSQDVGAKTDTQYF.

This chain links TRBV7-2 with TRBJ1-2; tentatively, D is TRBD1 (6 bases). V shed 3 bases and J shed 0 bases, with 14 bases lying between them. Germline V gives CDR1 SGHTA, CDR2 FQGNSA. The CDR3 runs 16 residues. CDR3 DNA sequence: TGTGCCAGCAGCTTGTATGGGGGCGAAGCTAACTATGGCTACACCTTC. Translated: CASSLYGGEANYGYTF.

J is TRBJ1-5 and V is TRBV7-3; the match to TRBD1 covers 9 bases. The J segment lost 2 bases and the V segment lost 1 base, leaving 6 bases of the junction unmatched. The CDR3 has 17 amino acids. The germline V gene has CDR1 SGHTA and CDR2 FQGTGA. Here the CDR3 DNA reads TGTGCCAGCAGCTTAAGCCCCCGACAGGGGGGCAATCAGCCCCAGCATTTT. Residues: CASSLSPRQGGNQPQHF. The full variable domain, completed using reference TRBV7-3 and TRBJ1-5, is GAGVSQTPSNKVTEKGKYVELRCDPISGHTALYWYRQSLGQGPEFLIYFQGTGAADDSGLPNDRFFAVRPEGSVSTLKIQRTERGDSAVYLCASSLSPRQGGNQPQHFGDGTRLSIL.

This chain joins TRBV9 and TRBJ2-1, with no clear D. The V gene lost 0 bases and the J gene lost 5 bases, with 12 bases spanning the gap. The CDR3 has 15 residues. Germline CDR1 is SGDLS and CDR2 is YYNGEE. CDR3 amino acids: CASSVEPSPDNEQFF. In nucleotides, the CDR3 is TGTGCCAGCAGCGTAGAACCTAGTCCTGACAATGAGCAGTTCTTC. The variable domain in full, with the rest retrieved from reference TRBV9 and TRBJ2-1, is DSGVTQTPKHLITATGQRVTLRCSPRSGDLSVYWYQQSLDQGLQFLIQYYNGEERAKGNILERFSAQQFPDLHSELNLSSLELGDSALYFCASSVEPSPDNEQFFGPGTRLTVL.

The CDR3 DNA follows: TGTGCCAGCAGTACGGGACACCAGACTGGGGCCAACGTCCTGACTTTC. Protein sequence: CASSTGHQTGANVLTF. V is TRBV25-1 and J is TRBJ2-6; D possibly corresponds to TRBD1 (6 bases). V lost 5 bases to trimming and J lost 2 bases, with 13 bases between them. Germline-derived CDR1 and CDR2 are MGHDK and SYGVNS. This CDR3 has 16 amino acids.

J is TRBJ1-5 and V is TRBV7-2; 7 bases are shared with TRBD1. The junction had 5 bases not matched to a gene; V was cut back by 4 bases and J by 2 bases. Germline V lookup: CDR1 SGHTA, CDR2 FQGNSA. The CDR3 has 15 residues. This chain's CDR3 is CASSWAGGGNQPQHF. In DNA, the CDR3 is TGTGCCAGCAGCTGGGCAGGGGGTGGCAATCAGCCCCAGCATTTT.